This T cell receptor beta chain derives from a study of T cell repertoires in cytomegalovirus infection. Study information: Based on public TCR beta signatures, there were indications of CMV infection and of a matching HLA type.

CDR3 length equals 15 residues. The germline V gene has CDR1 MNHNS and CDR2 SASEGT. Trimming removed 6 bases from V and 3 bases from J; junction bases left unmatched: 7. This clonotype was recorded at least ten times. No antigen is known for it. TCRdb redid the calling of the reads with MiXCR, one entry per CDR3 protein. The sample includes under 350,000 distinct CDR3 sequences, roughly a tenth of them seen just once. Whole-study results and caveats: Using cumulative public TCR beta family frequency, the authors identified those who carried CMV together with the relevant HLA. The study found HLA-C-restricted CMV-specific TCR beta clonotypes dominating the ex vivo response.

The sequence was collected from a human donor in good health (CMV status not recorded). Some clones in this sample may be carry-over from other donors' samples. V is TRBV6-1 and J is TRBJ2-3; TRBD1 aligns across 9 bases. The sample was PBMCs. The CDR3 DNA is TGTGCCAGCAGCCCCCGGGGACAGGGTACAGATACGCAGTATTTT. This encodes CASSPRGQGTDTQYF.